The rows below give T cell receptor beta chains drawn from one sample of a study of human T cells and chemical hapten exposure. TCRdb re-derived calls from the RACE reads in MiXCR, one entry per CDR3 protein. The sample lists 100,000 or so distinct CDR3 sequences, 9.5% to 11% occurring once. This material consisted of whole blood, taken in connection with sensitization to the hapten diphenylcyclopropenone (DPC). The receptors stem from a woman between 40 and 55 years old with alopecia areata. Some clones in this sample may be carry-over from other donors' samples. Both conserved end residues are part of each CDR3. D genes are given only for firm matches. Clone sizes are given selectively: once, few, many, or a class where the clone is expanded.

clone size	V gene	CDR3 length	D gene	J gene	CDR3 DNA	CDR3 protein
.	TRBV19	15	.	TRBJ1-2	TGTGCCAGCGACACAATCGGGACGGCGTACTATGGCTACACCTTC	CASDTIGTAYYGYTF
many	TRBV4-2	14	.	TRBJ1-1	TGTGCCAGCAGCCAAGCGCAGGGGAGCACTGAAGCTTTCTTT	CASSQAQGSTEAFF
.	TRBV20-1	17	TRBD1	TRBJ1-5	TGCAGTGCCCGAGGGGACAGGGGGCCGGTAGGCAATCAGCCCCAGCATTTT	CSARGDRGPVGNQPQHF
many	TRBV28	15	TRBD2	TRBJ2-1	TGTGCCAGCGGCTTAGCGGGGGGCTCCTACAATGAGCAGTTCTTC	CASGLAGGSYNEQFF
medium-sized	TRBV11-2	17	.	TRBJ1-1	TGTGCCAGCAGGAGTCCCCCGAGGGGAACCAAGAACACTGAAGCTTTCTTT	CASRSPPRGTKNTEAFF
many	TRBV3-2	17	.	TRBJ2-7	TGTGCCAGCAGCCAAGACCCCAGCGGGAGGGCACAGTACGAGCAGTACTTC	CASSQDPSGRAQYEQYF
.	TRBV6-2/TRBV6-3	14	.	TRBJ1-5	TGTGCCAGCAGTTCTCGGCAGGGGTATCAGCCCCAGCATTTT	CASSSRQGYQPQHF
many	TRBV9	11	.	TRBJ2-2	TGTGCCAGCAGGGGTTTCGGGGAGCTGTTTTTT	CASRGFGELFF
few	TRBV6-5	16	.	TRBJ2-3	TGTGCCAGCAGCCCCTCTCGGACAGCCCCCACAGATACGCAGTATTTT	CASSPSRTAPTDTQYF
.	TRBV3-1	16	.	TRBJ2-3	TGTGCCAGCAGCCAAGAGGGGGACGTATTCACAGATACGCAGTATTTT	CASSQEGDVFTDTQYF
many	TRBV6-6	17	.	TRBJ2-2	TGTGCCAGCGCCGCGAGGGTTGGACAGAAGCTATACGGGGAGCTGTTTTTT	CASAARVGQKLYGELFF
many	TRBV12-3/TRBV12-4	15	TRBD2	TRBJ2-7	TGTGCCAGCAGGAATAGCGGGAGCCCCGCCTACGAGCAGTACTTC	CASRNSGSPAYEQYF
few	TRBV7-2	16	TRBD1	TRBJ1-2	TGTGCCAGCAGCTACCCAAGGACAGGGGAGAACTATGGCTACACCTTC	CASSYPRTGENYGYTF
many	TRBV4-2	17	TRBD2	TRBJ2-1	TGTGCCAGCAGCCATGACCCTCCGGGGGGGCTGATCAATGAGCAGTTCTTC	CASSHDPPGGLINEQFF
few	TRBV4-3	16	.	TRBJ2-5	TGCGCCAGCAGCCAAGGGGACACGCTGCGCCAAGAGACCCAGTACTTC	CASSQGDTLRQETQYF
many	TRBV10-3	13	.	TRBJ2-2	TGTGCCATCAGGGATTTGGTCACCGGGGAGCTGTTTTTT	CAIRDLVTGELFF
.	TRBV13	16	TRBD2	TRBJ2-1	TGTGCCAGCAGCTTAAGAACTAGCGGGATTTACAATGAGCAGTTCTTC	CASSLRTSGIYNEQFF
few	TRBV10-3	15	.	TRBJ1-2	TGTGCCATCAGTGAGTCCGGAACGAAGTACTATGGCTACACCTTC	CAISESGTKYYGYTF
.	TRBV10-1	16	TRBD2	TRBJ2-2	TGCGCCAGCAGAGGGACTAGCGGGCTACGGACCGGGGAGCTGTTTTTT	CASRGTSGLRTGELFF
.	TRBV28	15	.	TRBJ2-5	TGTGCCAGCAGTTGGGGGGAGTTGTACCAAGAGACCCAGTACTTC	CASSWGELYQETQYF
many	TRBV2	14	TRBD1	TRBJ2-2	TGTGCCACTGGTGGGACAGGGTTCACCGGGGAGCTGTTTTTT	CATGGTGFTGELFF
.	TRBV7-9	14	.	TRBJ2-7	TGTGCCAGCAGCCGCGGGGACACAGCCTACGAGCAGTACTTC	CASSRGDTAYEQYF
few	TRBV29-1	11	TRBD2	TRBJ2-4	TGCAGCGGATCCACTAGCGCCATTCAGTACTTC	CSGSTSAIQYF
.	TRBV20-1	12	.	TRBJ2-1	TGCAGTGCTAGGGCAGGTTACAATGAGCAGTTCTTC	CSARAGYNEQFF
.	TRBV6-1	15	.	TRBJ2-6	TGTGCCAGCGTCGGAGGGGGAGCTGGGGCCAACGTCCTGACTTTC	CASVGGGAGANVLTF
.	TRBV7-9	14	.	TRBJ2-1	TGTGCCAGCAGCTTAGTAGGGATCGGCAATGAGCAGTTCTTC	CASSLVGIGNEQFF
many	TRBV7-2	14	.	TRBJ2-7	TGTGCCAGCAGCTTATCCGGGAGCTCCTACGAGCAGTACTTC	CASSLSGSSYEQYF
many	TRBV4-2	14	.	TRBJ2-3	TGTGCCAGCAGCCAAGAACGGGTAGGAGATACGCAGTATTTT	CASSQERVGDTQYF
many	TRBV29-1	10	.	TRBJ1-1	TGCAGCGTTGGGTACACTGAAGCTTTCTTT	CSVGYTEAFF
many	TRBV4-2	15	TRBD2	TRBJ2-1	TGTGCCAGCAGCCCCACTAGCGGGAGTCTCTATGAGCAGTTCTTC	CASSPTSGSLYEQFF
many	TRBV4-1	13	.	TRBJ2-7	TGCGCCAGCAGCCACTCGGACCCCGACGAGCAGTACTTC	CASSHSDPDEQYF